A single T cell receptor beta chain is shown here with its context. The record originates from a study of blood T cell repertoires in COVID-19. Study in general: Sites across the United States, Italy and Spain contributed samples from acute and convalescent COVID-19. Sources were T cells, B-cell-depleted T cells, or PBMCs; the material itself was cDNA or gDNA.

Under the authors' procedure: Amplification of reference gene primers provided the estimated nucleated cell counts. TCRdb's table, derived via immunoSEQ multiplex PCR, lists solely in-frame clones and lacks some. V and J calls and clone size are copied from that table; D and trimming were computed from the DNA. The data contain more than 85,000 clones, approximately 90% of them singletons. V gave up 3 bases and J gave up 7 bases; unmatched junction bases: 8. CDR3 size: 14 residues. Per the germline V gene, CDR1 is KGHSH and CDR2 is LQKENI. Material: peripheral blood. The sequence was collected from a woman aged 45-59 years with acute or convalescent COVID-19. The chain is built from TRBV18 and TRBJ2-7; 8 bases match TRBD1. CDR3 sequence: CASSPPQGAWEQYF. The DNA for the CDR3 is TGTGCCAGCTCACCCCCCCAGGGGGCCTGGGAGCAGTACTTC.